This T cell receptor (beta chain) comes out of a study of CXCR3-negative and CXCR3-positive naive CD8 T cells. Regarding the study as a whole: Naive CXCR3-negative cells resembled naive CXCR3-positive cells in TRBV-TRBJ usage; memory cells differed. Naive CXCR3-positive cells had TRB CDR3s more hydrophobic than those of CXCR3-negative naive cells. Naive subsets had comparable surface CD5, so TRB CDR3 properties gauged TCR strength. Partly lower CXCR3 expression followed cryopreservation, and most assays relied on fresh PBMCs.

Among CD8+ T cells, naive ones were CD45RO-CCR7+CD27+CD95-. Germline lookup yields CDR1 SQVTM and CDR2 ANQGSEA. This CDR3 has 13 residues. About this clonotype: Its target is unknown.

Researchers prepared the TRB cDNA libraries using 5' RACE with UMI labels. TCRdb processed the 5' RACE reads again and assigns one entry to each CDR3 protein, with no DNA. The sample totals roughly 110,000 distinct CDR3 sequences. This chain uses TRBV29-1 with TRBJ1-1; TCRdb names TRBD1, which stays unverified in the absence of DNA. The sequencing input was naive CXCR3+ CD8+ T cells from blood. Described subset: CD45RO-CCR7+CD27+CD95- naive CD8+ T cells expressing CXCR3 (TNR3+). The clonotype comes from a human donor in good health. Some clones in this sample may be carry-over from other donors' samples. CDR3 loop: CSVFGTRNTEAFF. The whole variable domain, filled in from reference TRBV29-1 and TRBJ1-1, reads SAVISQKPSRDICQRGTSLTIQCQVDSQVTMMFWYRQQPGQSLTLIATANQGSEATYESGFVIDKFPISRPNLTFSTLTVSNMSPEDSSIYLCSVFGTRNTEAFFGQGTRLTVV.